This T cell receptor (beta chain) was documented in a study of cytomegalovirus exposure and HLA in healthy donors. Worth noting for this clone: Germline and junction disagree at one end, which may indicate a read error.

It was with 60 Vbeta and 13 Jbeta primers that the PCR ran. Generated by immunoSEQ multiplex PCR, the TCRdb table keeps only in-frame clones and is missing some. This table holds around 85,000 clones, more than 70% found once. Germline V gives CDR1 SEHNR, CDR2 FQNEAQ (reference sequence). This CDR3 comprises 17 residues. The material sequenced was PBMCs. The chain is built from TRBV7-9 and TRBJ1-1; tentatively, D is TRBD1 (6 bases). The TCR comes from a man aged 60-69 years in good health and CMV-seronegative. The CDR3 sequence is CSSSFPPGNRDGTEAFF. DNA for the CDR3: TGTTCCAGCAGCTTCCCGCCGGGAAACAGGGATGGAACTGAAGCTTTCTTT.